This TCR beta chain was sequenced for a study of graft-versus-host responses after intestinal transplantation. Study details: Multivisceral, liver-intestinal, or isolated intestinal transplants were given to recipients.

Assay used: immunoSEQ multiplex PCR; TCRdb lists only in-frame clones, some missing. The sample holds about 43,000 clones, approximately 95% seen once. The sequence was collected from a human patient who received an intestinal transplant, so some T cells may come from the graft donor. The sample in question was PBMCs, obtained roughly 51 weeks after intestinal transplant.

This CDR3 reads CASSYYRDTLEQYF. CDR3 sequence (DNA): TGTGCCAGCAGTTACTACCGGGACACCCTCGAGCAGTACTTC. The chain carries TRBV6-6 and TRBJ2-7; maybe TRBD1 (6 bases). With 1 base removed from V and 6 bases from J, the gap between germline ends came to 13 bases. The germline gives CDR1 MNHNY, CDR2 SVGAGI (reference sequence). CDR3 length: 14 residues.